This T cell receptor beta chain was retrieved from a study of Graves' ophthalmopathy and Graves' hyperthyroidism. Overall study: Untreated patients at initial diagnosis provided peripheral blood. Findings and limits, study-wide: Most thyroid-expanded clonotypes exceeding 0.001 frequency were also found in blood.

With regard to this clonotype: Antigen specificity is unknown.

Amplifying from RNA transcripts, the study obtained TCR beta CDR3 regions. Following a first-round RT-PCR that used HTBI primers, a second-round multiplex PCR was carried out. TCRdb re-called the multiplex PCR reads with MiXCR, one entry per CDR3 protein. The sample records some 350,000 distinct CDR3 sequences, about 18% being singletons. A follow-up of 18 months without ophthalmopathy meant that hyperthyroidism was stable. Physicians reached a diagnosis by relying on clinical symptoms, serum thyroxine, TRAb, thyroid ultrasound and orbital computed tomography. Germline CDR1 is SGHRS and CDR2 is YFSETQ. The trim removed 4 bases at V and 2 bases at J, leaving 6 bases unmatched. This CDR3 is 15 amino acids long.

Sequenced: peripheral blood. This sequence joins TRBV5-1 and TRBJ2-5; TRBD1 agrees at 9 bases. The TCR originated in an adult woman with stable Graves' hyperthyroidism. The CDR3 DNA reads TGCGCCAGCAGCCCAACAGGGGGCTATCAAGAGACCCAGTACTTC. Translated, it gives CASSPTGGYQETQYF.